The next 12 T cell receptor beta chains were all read from a single sample in a study of blood T cell repertoires in COVID-19. Produced via immunoSEQ multiplex PCR; TCRdb's table is partial and in-frame only. This table holds more than 250,000 clones, 83% found once. Material: peripheral blood. These receptors all stem from a man aged 60 to 75 who had recovered from COVID-19.

The V call is TRBV7-2, the J call TRBJ1-2; TRBD1 matches at 10 bases. The CDR3 runs 17 residues. Trimming at V came to 5 bases and at J to 3 bases, leaving 12 bases not matched to a gene. Per the germline V gene, CDR1 is SGHTA and CDR2 is FQGNSA. The CDR3: CASSHGTGVTKDYGYTF. For the CDR3, the DNA is TGTGCCAGCAGCCACGGGACAGGGGTCACCAAGGACTATGGCTACACCTTC.

Here the CDR3 DNA reads TGTGCCAGCAGCCCCTTGGGGAGACTAGGGGCCACCGGGGAGCTGTTTTTT. It encodes CASSPLGRLGATGELFF. This chain connects TRBV9 to TRBJ2-2; D is perhaps TRBD2 (6 bases). V was cut by 4 bases and J by 4 bases, with 20 bases left in between. CDR1 is SGDLS and CDR2 is YYNGEE in the germline V gene. This CDR3 is 17 amino acids long.

The rearrangement uses TRBV13 and TRBJ1-2; weak D call: TRBD1 (5 bases). Germline loops: CDR1 PRHDT, CDR2 FYEKMQ (reference sequence). Trimming took off 0 bases at V and 4 bases at J, with 12 bases between the two ends. CDR3 length equals 15 residues. The CDR3 loop reads CASSLGGGFGYGYTF. DNA of the CDR3: TGTGCCAGCAGCTTAGGCGGGGGATTCGGCTATGGCTACACCTTC.

The rearrangement joins TRBV4-2 to TRBJ2-1; perhaps TRBD2 as D (5 bases). Germline lookup yields CDR1 LGHNA and CDR2 YNFKEQ. This CDR3 spans 13 amino acids. V shed 1 base and J shed 10 bases, with 11 bases lying between them. For the CDR3, the DNA is TGTGCCAGCAGCCAAGTGGTGCAGCGGGAGCAGTTCTTC. It is translated as CASSQVVQREQFF.

The chain employs TRBV25-1 and TRBJ1-6; tentative D call: TRBD1 (6 bases). CDR1 is MGHDK and CDR2 is SYGVNS in the germline V gene. This CDR3 has 18 amino acids. V was trimmed by 4 bases and J by 0 bases, leaving 16 bases between them. Here the CDR3 DNA reads TGTGCCAGCAGTGGGGGGCCGGGGAAGAGCTCCTATAATTCACCCCTCCACTTT. Its translation is CASSGGPGKSSYNSPLHF.

The V call is TRBV7-9, the J call TRBJ2-7; 8 nucleotides align to TRBD2. Looked up from germline, CDR1 is SEHNR and CDR2 is FQNEAQ (reference sequence). V lost 7 bases to trimming and J lost 9 bases; unmatched junction nucleotides: 14. The CDR3 runs to 14 residues. CDR3 nucleotide sequence: TGTGCCAGCACCAGGCTCGGGGGGGCCTTCGGGCAGTACTTC. Amino acids: CASTRLGGAFGQYF.

The rearrangement joins TRBV6-2 or TRBV6-3 to TRBJ2-1; weak D call: TRBD2 (5 bases). The CDR3 contains 13 residues. V gave up 2 bases and J gave up 9 bases, with 11 bases separating them. Germline loops: CDR1 MNHEY, CDR2 SVGEGT. CDR3 amino acids: CASSYPLAVEQFF. CDR3 nucleotides: TGTGCCAGCAGTTACCCCCTAGCCGTTGAGCAGTTCTTC.

The chain couples TRBV2 to TRBJ2-7; TRBD1 matches at 8 bases. The CDR3 is made up of 13 amino acids. V dropped 4 bases and J dropped 6; count of bases not matched to a gene: 5. Germline V gene data show CDR1 as SNHLY and CDR2 as FYNNEI. The CDR3: CASSVQGAFEQYF. CDR3 coding DNA: TGTGCCAGCAGTGTTCAGGGGGCCTTCGAGCAGTACTTC.

The V call is TRBV24-1, the J call TRBJ2-6; D may be TRBD2 (6 bases). Germline V CDR1 and CDR2: KGHDR, SFDVKD. Trimming pared 3 bases from V and 1 base from J, leaving 9 bases between. The CDR3 spans 16 residues. Here the CDR3 reads CATSDTRGSGANVLTF. CDR3 DNA: TGTGCCACCAGTGATACTCGGGGGTCTGGGGCCAACGTCCTGACTTTC.

CDR3 sequence: CASSASGGASYNSPLHF. CDR3 sequence (DNA): TGTGCCAGCAGCGCCTCCGGGGGGGCTTCCTATAATTCACCCCTCCACTTT. This chain joins TRBV9 and TRBJ1-6; D is possibly TRBD1 (6 bases). V was clipped by 3 bases and J by 1 base, with 14 bases between them. Germline V gene lookup returns CDR1 SGDLS and CDR2 YYNGEE. The CDR3 has 17 amino acids. The variable domain in full, with the rest retrieved from reference TRBV9 and TRBJ1-6, is DSGVTQTPKHLITATGQRVTLRCSPRSGDLSVYWYQQSLDQGLQFLIQYYNGEERAKGNILERFSAQQFPDLHSELNLSSLELGDSALYFCASSASGGASYNSPLHFGNGTRLTVT.

The chain joins TRBV7-2 to TRBJ1-3; possible D gene TRBD1, 5 bases. The CDR3 extends over 14 amino acids. Trimming pared 10 bases from V and 2 bases from J, leaving 15 bases between. Germline V gives CDR1 SGHTA, CDR2 FQGNSA. CDR3 region: CATQGLNTGNTIYF. In DNA, the CDR3 is TGTGCCACCCAGGGCTTAAATACTGGAAACACCATATATTTT.

The rearrangement joins TRBV29-1 to TRBJ2-1; 13 nucleotides line up with TRBD2. Trimming cost V 7 bases and J 6 bases; bases outside gene matches: 9. Germline CDR1 reads SQVTM; CDR2 reads ANQGSEA. The CDR3 consists of 15 residues. The CDR3 protein is CSAEKTSGRANEQFF. The DNA of the CDR3 is TGCAGCGCCGAAAAAACTAGCGGGAGGGCCAATGAGCAGTTCTTC.